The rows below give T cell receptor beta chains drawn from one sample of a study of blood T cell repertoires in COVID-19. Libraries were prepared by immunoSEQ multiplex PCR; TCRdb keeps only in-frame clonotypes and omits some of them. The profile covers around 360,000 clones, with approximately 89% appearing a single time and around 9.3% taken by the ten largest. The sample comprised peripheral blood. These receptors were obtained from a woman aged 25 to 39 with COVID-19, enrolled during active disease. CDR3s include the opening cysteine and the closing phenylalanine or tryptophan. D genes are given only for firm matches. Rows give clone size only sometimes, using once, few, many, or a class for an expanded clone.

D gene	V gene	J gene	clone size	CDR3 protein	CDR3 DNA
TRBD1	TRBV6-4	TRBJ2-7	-	CASSVPSTGVSYEQYF	TGTGCCAGCAGTGTCCCCTCGACAGGGGTATCCTACGAGCAGTACTTC
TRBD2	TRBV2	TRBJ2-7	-	CASSEGLAGAYEQYF	TGTGCCAGCAGTGAAGGGCTAGCGGGAGCGTACGAGCAGTACTTC
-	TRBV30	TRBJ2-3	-	CAGQASTDTQYF	TGTGCCGGCCAGGCGTCCACAGATACGCAGTATTTT
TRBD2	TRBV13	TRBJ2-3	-	CASSPIGLAGGVDTQYF	TGTGCCAGCAGCCCAATCGGACTAGCGGGAGGGGTAGATACGCAGTATTTT
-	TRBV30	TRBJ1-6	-	CAWAPRSSYNSPLHF	TGTGCCTGGGCCCCGAGGAGCTCCTATAATTCACCCCTCCACTTT
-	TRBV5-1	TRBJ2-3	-	CASRSNEGDTQYF	TGCGCCAGCAGGTCGAACGAGGGAGATACGCAGTATTTT
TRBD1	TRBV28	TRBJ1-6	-	CASSPGRGRGSPLHF	TGTGCCAGCAGTCCCGGTAGGGGGCGAGGTTCACCCCTCCACTTT
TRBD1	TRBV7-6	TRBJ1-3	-	CASSFDRGPGNTIYF	TGTGCCAGCAGCTTTGACAGGGGGCCGGGAAACACCATATATTTT
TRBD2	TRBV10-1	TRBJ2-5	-	CASSETSADGTQYF	TGCGCCAGCAGTGAGACTAGCGCTGATGGGACCCAGTACTTC
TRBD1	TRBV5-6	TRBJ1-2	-	CASSLGDRGQVYGYTF	TGTGCCAGCAGCTTGGGGGACAGGGGGCAGGTCTATGGCTACACCTTC
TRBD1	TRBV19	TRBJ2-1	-	CASSKRTGGYNEQFF	TGTGCCAGTAGTAAAAGGACAGGGGGTTACAATGAGCAGTTCTTC
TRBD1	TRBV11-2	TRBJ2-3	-	CASSLRSGGEADTQYF	TGTGCCAGCAGCTTACGCTCAGGGGGTGAGGCCGATACGCAGTATTTT
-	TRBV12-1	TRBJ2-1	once	CATGQGRDWGYNEQFF	TGTGCCACCGGACAGGGTAGGGACTGGGGATACAATGAGCAGTTCTTC
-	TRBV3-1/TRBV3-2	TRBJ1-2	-	CASTPGLQGHGYTF	TGTGCCAGCACTCCAGGTCTTCAGGGCCATGGCTACACCTTC
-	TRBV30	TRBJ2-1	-	CAWSLAVRERQFF	TGTGCCTGGAGTTTAGCGGTCCGGGAAAGGCAGTTCTTC
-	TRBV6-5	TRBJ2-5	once	CASSHPSDSETQYF	TGTGCCAGCAGTCACCCTAGCGACTCAGAGACCCAGTACTTC
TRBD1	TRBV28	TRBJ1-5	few	CASRTLGTGGNQPQHF	TGTGCCAGCAGAACCCTCGGGACAGGGGGCAATCAGCCCCAGCATTTT
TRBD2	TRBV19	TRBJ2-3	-	CASSGSGKFTDTQYF	TGTGCCAGTAGCGGTAGCGGGAAGTTTACAGATACGCAGTATTTT
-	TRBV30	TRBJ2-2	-	CAWSALLNTGELFF	TGTGCCTGGAGTGCCTTATTGAACACCGGGGAGCTGTTTTTT
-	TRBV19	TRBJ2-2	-	CASRVEGTTGELFF	TGTGCCAGTAGGGTGGAGGGGACGACCGGGGAGCTGTTTTTT
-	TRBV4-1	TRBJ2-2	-	CASRRDSNTGELFF	TGCGCCAGCAGGAGGGATTCGAACACCGGGGAGCTGTTTTTT
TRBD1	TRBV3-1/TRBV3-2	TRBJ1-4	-	CASSVGQATNEKLFF	TGTGCCAGCAGCGTGGGACAGGCAACTAATGAAAAACTGTTTTTT
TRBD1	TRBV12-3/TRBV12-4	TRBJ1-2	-	CASSSGQGSGYTF	TGTGCCAGCAGTTCGGGACAGGGGTCTGGCTACACCTTC
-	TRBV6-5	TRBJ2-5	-	CASSYPGRKETQYF	TGTGCCAGCAGTTACCCCGGGAGAAAGGAGACCCAGTACTTC
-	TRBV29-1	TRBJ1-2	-	CSVEQGRSYGYTF	TGCAGCGTTGAACAGGGGAGAAGCTATGGCTACACCTTC
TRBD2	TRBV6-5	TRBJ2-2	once	CASRALAGGPGELFF	TGTGCCAGCAGAGCACTAGCGGGAGGGCCCGGGGAGCTGTTTTTT
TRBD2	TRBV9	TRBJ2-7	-	CASSATSGTYEQYF	TGTGCCAGCAGCGCGACTAGCGGGACCTACGAGCAGTACTTC
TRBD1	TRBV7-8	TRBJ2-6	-	CASSYQLDRARLANVLTF	TGTGCCAGCAGCTACCAGTTAGACAGGGCTCGTTTGGCCAACGTCCTGACTTTC
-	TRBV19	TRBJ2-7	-	CASSLRPGAYEQYF	TGTGCCAGTAGTCTCCGGCCGGGAGCCTACGAGCAGTACTTC
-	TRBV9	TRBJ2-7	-	CASSVATGEVAAYEQYF	TGTGCCAGCAGCGTAGCTACGGGTGAGGTCGCCGCCTACGAGCAGTACTTC
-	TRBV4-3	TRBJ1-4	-	CASSQGTATNEKLFF	TGCGCCAGCAGCCAAGGGACAGCAACTAATGAAAAACTGTTTTTT
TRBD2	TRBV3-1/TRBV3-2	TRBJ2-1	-	CASSRGLAGAYNEQFF	TGTGCCAGCAGCCGCGGACTAGCGGGAGCTTACAATGAGCAGTTCTTC
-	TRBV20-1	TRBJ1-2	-	CSASSVYGYTF	TGCAGTGCTAGTTCCGTCTATGGCTACACCTTC
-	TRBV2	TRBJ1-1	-	CASSGRQWTEAFF	TGTGCCAGCAGTGGCCGACAGTGGACCGAAGCTTTCTTT
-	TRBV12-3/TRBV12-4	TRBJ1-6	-	CASSLSGDSPLHF	TGTGCCAGCAGTTTATCAGGGGATTCACCCCTCCACTTT
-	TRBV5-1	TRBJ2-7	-	CASRSSDSTYEQYF	TGCGCCAGCCGTTCTTCGGACAGTACCTACGAGCAGTACTTC
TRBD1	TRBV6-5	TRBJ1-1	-	CASSSGTATEAFF	TGTGCCAGCAGTTCCGGGACAGCCACTGAAGCTTTCTTT
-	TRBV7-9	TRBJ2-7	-	CASSLELAAYEQYF	TGTGCCAGCAGCTTAGAACTAGCTGCCTACGAGCAGTACTTC
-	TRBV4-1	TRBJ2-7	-	CASSQDGFYEQYF	TGCGCCAGCAGCCAAGACGGGTTCTACGAGCAGTACTTC
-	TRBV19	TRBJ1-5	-	CASSIGPQQQPQHF	TGTGCCAGTAGTATAGGGCCCCAACAACAGCCCCAGCATTTT
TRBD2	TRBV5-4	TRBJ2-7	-	CASSLALAGDEQYF	TGTGCCAGCAGCTTGGCCCTCGCGGGAGACGAGCAGTACTTC
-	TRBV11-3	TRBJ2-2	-	CASSFVVGELFF	TGTGCCAGCAGCTTTGTAGTCGGGGAGCTGTTTTTT
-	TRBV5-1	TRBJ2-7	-	CASSPSGAPLSYEQYF	TGCGCCAGCAGCCCTTCAGGGGCCCCCCTCTCCTACGAGCAGTACTTC
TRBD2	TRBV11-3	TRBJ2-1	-	CASSITSGTLPYNEQFF	TGTGCCAGCAGCATAACTAGCGGGACGCTCCCCTACAATGAGCAGTTCTTC
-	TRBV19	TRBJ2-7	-	CASSDRREEQYF	TGTGCCAGTAGCGACAGAAGGGAAGAGCAGTACTTC
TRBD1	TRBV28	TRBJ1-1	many	CASIRTGADTEAFF	TGTGCCAGCATCCGGACAGGGGCTGACACTGAAGCTTTCTTT
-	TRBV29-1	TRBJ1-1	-	CSVAGGGSTEAFF	TGCAGCGTTGCCGGGGGCGGGAGCACTGAAGCTTTCTTT
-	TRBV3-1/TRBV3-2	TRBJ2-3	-	CASSQVTDTQYF	TGTGCCAGCAGCCAAGTAACAGATACGCAGTATTTT
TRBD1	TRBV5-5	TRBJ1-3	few	CASSPDRGLGNTIYF	TGTGCCAGCAGCCCGGACAGGGGATTGGGAAACACCATATATTTT
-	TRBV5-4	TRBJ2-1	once	CASSLPPRSGYNEQFF	TGTGCCAGCAGCTTGCCACCGAGATCTGGCTACAATGAGCAGTTCTTC
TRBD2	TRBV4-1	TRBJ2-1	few	CASSPGLAGRSYNEQFF	TGCGCCAGCAGCCCCGGACTAGCGGGAAGGTCCTACAATGAGCAGTTCTTC
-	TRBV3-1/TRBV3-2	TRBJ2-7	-	CASSPFPGAYEQYF	TGTGCCAGCAGCCCCTTTCCGGGAGCCTACGAGCAGTACTTC
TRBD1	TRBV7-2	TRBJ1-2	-	CASSLGGRGQGNYTF	TGTGCCAGCAGCTTAGGGGGTAGGGGGCAGGGCAACTACACCTTC
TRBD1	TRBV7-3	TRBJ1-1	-	CASSRIRGSTEAFF	TGTGCCAGCAGCAGAATCAGGGGGAGCACTGAAGCTTTCTTT
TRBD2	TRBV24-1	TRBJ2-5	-	CATSRTSGREETQYF	TGTGCCACCAGCCGCACTAGCGGGAGGGAAGAGACCCAGTACTTC
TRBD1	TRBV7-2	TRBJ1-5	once	CASSFGQGNQPQHF	TGTGCCAGCAGCTTCGGACAGGGGAATCAGCCCCAGCATTTT
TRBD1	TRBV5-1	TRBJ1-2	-	CASSLQDRDGYTF	TGCGCCAGCAGCTTGCAGGACAGGGATGGCTACACCTTC
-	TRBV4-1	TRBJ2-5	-	CASSLHAGRAQYF	TGCGCCAGCAGCCTTCATGCCGGCCGGGCCCAGTACTTC
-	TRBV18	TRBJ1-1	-	CASSSDTNTEAFF	TGTGCCAGCTCATCGGACACGAACACTGAAGCTTTCTTT